The present T cell receptor beta chain was sequenced within a study of blood T cell repertoires in COVID-19 (dated by TCRdb to the early 2020s). Describing the broader study: The collaborator samples originated in the United States, Italy and Spain and spanned the acute and convalescent phases of COVID-19. The prospective study material was composed of cDNA or gDNA derived from T cells, B-cell-depleted T cells, or PBMCs. The sample metadata nearly always contained a de-identified subject ID, COVID-19 status, age in years and sex. Where HLA class I and class II types were available, the types were taken from metadata supplied by the sample provider, not from assay-based typing. The repertoires were released in a freely available public database intended as a resource for research on the immune response to SARS-CoV-2. Samples came from the ongoing ImmuneRACE study (first 160 participants) plus 1,254 subjects from 6 global collaborators. Deeply sampled blood TCRbeta repertoires from subjects exposed to, actively infected with, or recovered from COVID-19 were included in the dataset.

On this clone: Its antigen is currently not known. There are no base qualities to consult, and no much larger clone falls within one base.

A second Seattle source provided samples from volunteer blood donors who had recovered from COVID-19. The collaborating institutions used their own protocols to collect whole blood in K2EDTA tubes. For TCRbeta analysis, collaborators shipped samples as frozen whole blood, isolated PBMCs, or DNA extracted from either of those sample types. Spanning cysteine to phenylalanine, the CDR3 consists of 15 amino acids. Only the CDR3 DNA is retained, 45 bases long and in frame from the first base. V loses 3 bases at its end and J loses 4 bases; junction bases beyond the gene matches: 5. Via the germline V gene, CDR1 is SGHRS and CDR2 YFSETQ. TCRbeta CDR3 regions were amplified from genomic DNA by means of the immunoSEQ Assay, a bias-controlled multiplex PCR. In the paper's pipeline: Nucleated cell counts per sample were estimated from amplification of reference gene primers within the assay. To quantify the absolute abundance of each unique TCRbeta CDR3 rearrangement, sequence reads were collapsed and filtered. For each sample, productive Simpson clonality was calculated as the square root of Simpson's diversity index over productive rearrangements. TCRdb provides this immuneACCESS table in a form limited to in-frame rearrangements. Some clones are lacking; in checked studies, under half of them reflect an unresolved V gene, and why the rest are absent is not known. The D gene and trimming were derived from the DNA, and the V and J assignments and clone size from that table. The sample has around 240,000 clones on record, approximately 82% of them singletons. The ten largest clonotypes hold under 1.5% of the sample.

General study outcomes and caveats: Clinical and demographic metadata were provided uncurated, with the amount varying by source and participant.

The rearrangement combines TRBV5-1 with TRBJ1-2; a stretch of 11 junction bases matches TRBD1. What was sequenced was peripheral blood. This TCR was recovered from a woman between 35 and 50 years old who had recovered from COVID-19. The CDR3 reads CASSSGQGVSYGYTF. Here is the DNA: TGCGCCAGCAGCTCGGGACAGGGGGTTTCCTATGGCTACACCTTC.